This TCR beta chain was profiled in a study of OX40 agonist ivuxolimab in advanced cancers. Overall study results and limits: Expanded clones were, on average, more numerous among CD8+ T cells than CD4+.

About this clone itself: Its antigen remains unknown.

This CDR3 contains 14 residues. CDR1 is SGHDT and CDR2 is YYEEEE in the germline V gene. V lost 5 bases and J 5 bases, leaving 17 bases between the germline ends. Repertoires were generated with immunoSEQ multiplex PCR, while TCRdb's copy carries only in-frame clones and drops some. The sample holds 55,000 to 80,000 clones, approximately 84% seen once. The chain uses TRBV5-6 and TRBJ2-7; D is unclear. The receptor comes from an adult with an advanced solid tumor such as melanoma, head and neck, liver or kidney cancer. This sample comprised CD4+ or CD8+ T cells sorted from blood, obtained in a trial of the OX40 agonist ivuxolimab. CDR3 protein: CASRSRRLGDEQYF. The CDR3 nucleotides are TGTGCCAGCAGATCTCGCAGGCTGGGCGACGAGCAGTACTTC.